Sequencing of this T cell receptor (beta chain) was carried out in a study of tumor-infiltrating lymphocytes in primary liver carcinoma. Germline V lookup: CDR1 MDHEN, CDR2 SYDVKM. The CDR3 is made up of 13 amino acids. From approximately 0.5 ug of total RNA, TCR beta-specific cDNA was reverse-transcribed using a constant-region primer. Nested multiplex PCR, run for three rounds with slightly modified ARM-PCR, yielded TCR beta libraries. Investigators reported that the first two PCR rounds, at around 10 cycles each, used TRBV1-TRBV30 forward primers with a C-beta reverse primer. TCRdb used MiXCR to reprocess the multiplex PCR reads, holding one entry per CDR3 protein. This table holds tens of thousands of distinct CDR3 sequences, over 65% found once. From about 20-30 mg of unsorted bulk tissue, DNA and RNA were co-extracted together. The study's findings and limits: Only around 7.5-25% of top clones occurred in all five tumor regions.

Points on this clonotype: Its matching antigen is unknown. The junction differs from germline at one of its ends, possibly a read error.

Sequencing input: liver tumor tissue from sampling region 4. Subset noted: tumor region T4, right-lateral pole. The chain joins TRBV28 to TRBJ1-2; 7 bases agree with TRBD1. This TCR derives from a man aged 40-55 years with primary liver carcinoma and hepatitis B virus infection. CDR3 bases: TGTGCCAGCAGTTTGGAGGGGGCTTATGACTACATCTTC. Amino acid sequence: CASSLEGAYDYIF.